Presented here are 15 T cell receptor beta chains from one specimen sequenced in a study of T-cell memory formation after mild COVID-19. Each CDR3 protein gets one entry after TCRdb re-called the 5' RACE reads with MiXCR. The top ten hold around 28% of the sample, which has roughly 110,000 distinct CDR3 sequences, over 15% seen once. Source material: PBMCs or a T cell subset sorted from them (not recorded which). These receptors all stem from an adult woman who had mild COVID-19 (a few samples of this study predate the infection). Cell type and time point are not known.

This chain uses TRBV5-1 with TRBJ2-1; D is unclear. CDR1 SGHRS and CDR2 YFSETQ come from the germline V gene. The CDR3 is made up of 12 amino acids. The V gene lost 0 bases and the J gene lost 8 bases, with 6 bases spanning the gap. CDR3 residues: CASSLDGYEQFF. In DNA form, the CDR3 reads TGCGCCAGCAGCTTGGATGGGTATGAGCAGTTCTTC.

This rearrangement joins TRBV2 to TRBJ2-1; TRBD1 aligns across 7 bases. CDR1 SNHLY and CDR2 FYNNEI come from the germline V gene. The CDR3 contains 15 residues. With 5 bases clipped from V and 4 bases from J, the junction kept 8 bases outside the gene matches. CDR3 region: CASSIRTGFYNEQFF. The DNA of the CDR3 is TGTGCCAGCAGTATACGGACAGGTTTTTACAATGAGCAGTTCTTC.

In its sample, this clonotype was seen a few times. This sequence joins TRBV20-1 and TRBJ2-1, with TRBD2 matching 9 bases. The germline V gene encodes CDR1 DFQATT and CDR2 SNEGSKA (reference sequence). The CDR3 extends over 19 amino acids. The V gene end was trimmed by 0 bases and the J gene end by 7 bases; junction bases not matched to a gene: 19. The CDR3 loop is CSARDRSSGMLNPLNEQFF. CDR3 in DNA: TGCAGTGCTAGAGATCGATCTAGCGGGATGCTTAACCCGCTTAATGAGCAGTTCTTC.

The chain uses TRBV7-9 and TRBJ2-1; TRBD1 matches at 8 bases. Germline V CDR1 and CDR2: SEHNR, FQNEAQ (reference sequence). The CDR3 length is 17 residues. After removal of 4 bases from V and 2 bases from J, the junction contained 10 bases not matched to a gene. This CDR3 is CASSSEASGQAYNEQFF. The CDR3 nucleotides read TGTGCCAGCAGCTCTGAGGCCTCGGGACAGGCCTACAATGAGCAGTTCTTC. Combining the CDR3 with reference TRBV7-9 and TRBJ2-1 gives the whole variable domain DTGVSQNPRHKITKRGQNVTFRCDPISEHNRLYWYRQTLGQGPEFLTYFQNEAQLEKSRLLSDRFSAERPKGSFSTLEIQRTEQGDSAMYLCASSSEASGQAYNEQFFGPGTRLTVL.

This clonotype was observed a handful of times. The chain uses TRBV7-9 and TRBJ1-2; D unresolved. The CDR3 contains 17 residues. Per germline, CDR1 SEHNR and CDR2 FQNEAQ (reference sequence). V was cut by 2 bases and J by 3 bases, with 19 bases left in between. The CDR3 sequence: CASSLMYETLDHYGYTF. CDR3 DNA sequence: TGTGCCAGCAGCTTAATGTATGAGACACTCGACCACTATGGCTACACCTTC.

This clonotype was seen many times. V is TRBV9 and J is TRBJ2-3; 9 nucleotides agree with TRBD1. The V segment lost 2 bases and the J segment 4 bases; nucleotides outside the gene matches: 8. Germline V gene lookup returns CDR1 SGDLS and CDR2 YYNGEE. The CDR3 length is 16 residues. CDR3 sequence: CASSVLPGQGPDTQYF. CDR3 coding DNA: TGTGCCAGCAGCGTTCTACCGGGACAGGGCCCAGATACGCAGTATTTT.

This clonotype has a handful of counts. Written as DNA, the CDR3 is TGTGCCAGCAGCAACAGTTGGGACAGCAATCAGCCCCAGCATTTT. Translated, it gives CASSNSWDSNQPQHF. The chain recombines TRBV6-5 with TRBJ1-5, with a possible D match to TRBD1 (5 bases). The CDR3 length is 15 residues. V was clipped by 6 bases and J by 1 base, with 13 bases between them. From germline, CDR1 is MNHEY and CDR2 SVGAGI.

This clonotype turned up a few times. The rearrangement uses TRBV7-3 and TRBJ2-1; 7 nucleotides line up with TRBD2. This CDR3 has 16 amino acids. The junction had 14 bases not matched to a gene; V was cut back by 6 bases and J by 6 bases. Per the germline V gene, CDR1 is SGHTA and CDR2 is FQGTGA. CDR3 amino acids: CASSPWGGSVGNEQFF. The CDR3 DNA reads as TGTGCCAGCAGTCCCTGGGGCGGGAGCGTGGGCAATGAGCAGTTCTTC. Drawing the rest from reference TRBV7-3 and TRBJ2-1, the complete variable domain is GAGVSQTPSNKVTEKGKYVELRCDPISGHTALYWYRQSLGQGPEFLIYFQGTGAADDSGLPNDRFFAVRPEGSVSTLKIQRTERGDSAVYLCASSPWGGSVGNEQFFGPGTRLTVL.

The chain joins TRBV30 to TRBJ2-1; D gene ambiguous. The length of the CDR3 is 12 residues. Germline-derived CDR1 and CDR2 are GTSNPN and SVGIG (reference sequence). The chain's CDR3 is CAGPGPRNEQFF. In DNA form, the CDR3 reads TGTGCTGGGCCCGGGCCTCGCAATGAGCAGTTCTTC.

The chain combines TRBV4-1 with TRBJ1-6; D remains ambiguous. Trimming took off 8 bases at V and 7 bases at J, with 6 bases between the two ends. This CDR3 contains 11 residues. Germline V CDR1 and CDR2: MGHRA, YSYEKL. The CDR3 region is CASGLNSPLHF. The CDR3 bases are TGCGCCAGCGGTTTAAATTCACCCCTCCACTTT.

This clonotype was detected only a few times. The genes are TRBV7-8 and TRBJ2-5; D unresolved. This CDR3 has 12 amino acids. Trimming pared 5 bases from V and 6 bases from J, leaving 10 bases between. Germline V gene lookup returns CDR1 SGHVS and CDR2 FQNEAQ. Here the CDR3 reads CASSPETQTQYF. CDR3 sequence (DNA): TGTGCCAGCAGCCCCGAGACCCAGACCCAGTACTTC.

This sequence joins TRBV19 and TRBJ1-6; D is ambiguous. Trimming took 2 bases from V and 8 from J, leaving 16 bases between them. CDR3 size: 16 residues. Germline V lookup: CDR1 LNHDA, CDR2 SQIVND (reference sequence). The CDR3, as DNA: TGTGCCAGTAGTATAACCCCGCGGGGTCCACATTCACCCCTCCACTTT. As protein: CASSITPRGPHSPLHF.

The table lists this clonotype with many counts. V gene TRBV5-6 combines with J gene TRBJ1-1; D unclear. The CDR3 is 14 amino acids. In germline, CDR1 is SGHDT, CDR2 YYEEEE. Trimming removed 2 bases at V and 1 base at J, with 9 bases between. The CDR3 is CASSFISGNTEAFF. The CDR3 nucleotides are TGTGCCAGCAGCTTTATCAGCGGGAACACTGAAGCTTTCTTT.

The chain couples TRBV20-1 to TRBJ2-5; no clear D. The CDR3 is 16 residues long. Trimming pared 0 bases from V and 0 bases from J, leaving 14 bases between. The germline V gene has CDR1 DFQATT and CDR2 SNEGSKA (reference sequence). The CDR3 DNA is TGCAGTGCTAGAGATCAAGGCGCCCAGTACCAAGAGACCCAGTACTTC. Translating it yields CSARDQGAQYQETQYF.

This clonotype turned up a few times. The CDR3 bases are TGTGCCAGCAGCTCGCCGGGACAGCCCGAAAAACTGTTTTTT. It yields the protein CASSSPGQPEKLFF. The chain uses TRBV7-6 and TRBJ1-4; 7 bases line up with TRBD1. The germline V gene encodes CDR1 SGHVS and CDR2 FNYEAQ. With 4 bases clipped from V and 8 bases from J, the junction kept 7 bases outside the gene matches. The CDR3 contains 14 residues.